This entry is about one T cell receptor beta chain. These data are taken from a study of T cell responses to AZD1222 COVID-19 vaccine. Trimming stripped 2 bases from V and 2 bases from J, with 6 bases between. CDR3 length equals 13 residues. The assay was immunoSEQ multiplex PCR, and TCRdb's table has in-frame clones only and misses some. The sample has over 85,000 clones, 84% seen once. This receptor was identified in an adult who received the AZD1222 COVID-19 vaccine. This sequence joins TRBV12-3 or TRBV12-4 and TRBJ1-2; D is ambiguous. Sample: peripheral blood, taken 28 days after the second AZD1222 dose. In nucleotides, the CDR3 is TGTGCCAGCAGTTTAAGCAGGAACTATGGCTACACCTTC. Protein product: CASSLSRNYGYTF.